A single sample gave rise to the 17 T cell receptor beta chains below, sequenced in a study of T-cell reconstitution after alpha-beta-depleted transplantation in children. A TCRbeta library incorporating unique molecular identifiers was prepared. TCRdb called the PCR reads again in MiXCR, with one record for every CDR3 protein. The sample records 90,000 to 130,000 distinct CDR3 sequences, 10% being singletons. Sequencing was performed on PBMCs from the stem cell graft donor, taken from the stem cell graft. These receptors were obtained from a human donor who donated a stem cell graft to a child with acute lymphoblastic leukemia.

At least ten counts were recorded for this clonotype. This chain links TRBV7-2 with TRBJ2-3; weak D call: TRBD2 (5 bases). The CDR3 has 12 amino acids. CDR1 is SGHTA and CDR2 is FQGNSA in the germline V gene. V dropped 5 bases and J dropped 4 bases, with 7 bases sitting between them. DNA of the CDR3: TGTGCCAGCAGCCTACTAGCAGATACGCAGTATTTT. This encodes CASSLLADTQYF.

This clonotype was observed many times. CDR3 amino acids: CASSVGGLYYEQYF. In DNA, the CDR3 is TGTGCCAGCAGCGTGGGGGGCCTTTATTACGAGCAGTACTTC. The V and J genes are TRBV5-5 and TRBJ2-7; D possibly matches TRBD1 or TRBD2 (6 bases each). Germline CDR1 SGHKS, CDR2 YYEKEE (reference sequence). This CDR3 region has 14 residues. V was trimmed by 4 bases and J by 4 bases, leaving 15 bases between them.

The table lists this clonotype with many counts. The chain uses TRBV7-2 and TRBJ2-7, with 7 bases lining up with TRBD1. The CDR3 is 14 residues long. J lost 1 base, V lost 4 bases, and 4 bases had no gene match. The germline V gene encodes CDR1 SGHTA and CDR2 FQGNSA. DNA of the CDR3: TGTGCCAGCAGCTCATACAGGGGATCCTACGAGCAGTACTTC. As protein: CASSSYRGSYEQYF.

This clonotype came up many times. The chain uses TRBV9 and TRBJ2-7; D may match TRBD1 or TRBD2 (6 bases each). The CDR3 is 15 residues long. Looked up from germline, CDR1 is SGDLS and CDR2 is YYNGEE. Trimming cost V 0 bases and J 0 bases, with 10 bases left between them. CDR3 nucleotides: TGTGCCAGCAGCGTAGCGCGGGACACCTCCTACGAGCAGTACTTC. Protein product: CASSVARDTSYEQYF.

In this sample, this clonotype turned up many times. The CDR3 DNA reads as TGTGCCAGCAGCCCACAGGGGGCCACTAATGAAAAACTGTTTTTT. The encoded protein is CASSPQGATNEKLFF. V is TRBV6-5 and J is TRBJ1-4; 9 bases line up with TRBD1. J lost 2 bases, V lost 6 bases, and 4 bases had no gene match. The germline V gene has CDR1 MNHEY and CDR2 SVGAGI. This CDR3 spans 15 amino acids.

This clonotype occurred many times. The chain carries TRBV12-3 or TRBV12-4 and TRBJ2-7; no clear D gene. This CDR3 spans 12 amino acids. Trimming pared 1 base from V and 6 bases from J, leaving 7 bases between. Here the CDR3 reads CASSLDVGEQYF. CDR3 in DNA: TGTGCCAGCAGTTTAGACGTCGGCGAGCAGTACTTC.

Ten or more counts support this clonotype. The chain has TRBV12-3 or TRBV12-4 and TRBJ1-5; TRBD1 is a possible D gene (5 bases). The CDR3 is 15 residues long. Trimming took 7 bases from V and 3 from J, leaving 16 bases between them. The CDR3 reads CASNQLGASNQPQHF. The DNA for the CDR3 is TGTGCCAGCAACCAGCTTGGGGCCTCCAATCAGCCCCAGCATTTT.

The rearrangement links TRBV24-1 to TRBJ2-5; TRBD2 matches at 8 bases. Per germline, CDR1 KGHDR and CDR2 SFDVKD. J gave up 2 bases and V 4 bases, and 11 bases lay outside the gene matches. The CDR3 has 17 amino acids. The CDR3 sequence is CATSDVNASGRQETQYF. CDR3 nucleotide sequence: TGTGCCACCAGTGACGTAAATGCTAGCGGGCGGCAAGAGACCCAGTACTTC.

J is TRBJ1-2 and V is TRBV30, with 8 bases that match TRBD1. CDR1 is GTSNPN, CDR2 SVGIG, per germline (reference sequence). This CDR3 spans 13 amino acids. The ends lost 1 base at V and 7 bases at J; junction bases unmatched: 5. The CDR3 here is CAWSATGTGGYTF. CDR3 bases: TGTGCCTGGAGTGCAACCGGGACAGGTGGCTACACCTTC.

This clonotype showed up many times. The rearrangement links TRBV12-3 or TRBV12-4 to TRBJ2-5; TRBD2 agrees at 9 bases. The V gene end was trimmed by 6 bases and the J gene end by 5 bases; junction bases not matched to a gene: 13. The CDR3 is 16 amino acids. For the CDR3, the DNA is TGTGCCAGCAGCAAACGCCGGCGGGAGGGCTTGGAGACCCAGTACTTC. Protein product: CASSKRRREGLETQYF.

This chain joins TRBV20-1 and TRBJ2-3, with D unclear. The length of the CDR3 is 15 residues. V dropped 3 bases and J dropped 4 bases, with 17 bases sitting between them. Germline CDR1 reads DFQATT; CDR2 reads SNEGSKA (reference sequence). The CDR3 bases are TGCAGTGCTAGGCAACCGGGTGGGGAAGCAGATACGCAGTATTTT. The encoded protein is CSARQPGGEADTQYF.

In its sample, this clonotype was seen many times. J is TRBJ2-7 and V is TRBV5-1, with 10 nucleotides matching TRBD1. Germline CDR1 is SGHRS and CDR2 is YFSETQ. The ends lost 3 bases at V and 3 bases at J; junction bases unmatched: 3. The CDR3 runs to 14 residues. The CDR3 sequence: CASSSRDRGYEQYF. DNA of the CDR3: TGCGCCAGCAGCTCCCGGGACAGGGGCTACGAGCAGTACTTC.

This clonotype appeared many times. The CDR3 bases are TGCAGTGCTGGACTAGCGGAGGCCTACGAGCAGTACTTC. Its protein is CSAGLAEAYEQYF. The rearrangement joins TRBV20-1 to TRBJ2-7; 10 bases fit TRBD2. This CDR3 is 13 amino acids long. V dropped 5 bases and J dropped 2; count of bases not matched to a gene: 3. Germline V gene lookup returns CDR1 DFQATT and CDR2 SNEGSKA (reference sequence).

This clonotype was detected many times. V usage is TRBV18 and J usage is TRBJ2-2, with D unresolved. In germline, CDR1 is KGHSH, CDR2 LQKENI. This CDR3 has 13 amino acids. V dropped 8 bases and J dropped 1 base, with 8 bases sitting between them. The CDR3: CASPRQNTGELFF. The CDR3 DNA is TGTGCCAGCCCACGTCAGAACACCGGGGAGCTGTTTTTT.

This clonotype has a count of ten or more. The chain is built from TRBV20-1 and TRBJ2-7; D unclear. V was shortened by 0 bases and J by 0 bases, with 6 bases between the two germline ends. Per germline, CDR1 DFQATT and CDR2 SNEGSKA (reference sequence). The CDR3 sequence is 13 residues long. The chain's CDR3 is CSARDGNSYEQYF. CDR3 sequence (DNA): TGCAGTGCTAGAGATGGAAACTCCTACGAGCAGTACTTC.

This clonotype was counted many times. V is TRBV7-9 and J is TRBJ1-6; D not resolved. Germline V gene data show CDR1 as SEHNR and CDR2 as FQNEAQ (reference sequence). There are 13 residues in the CDR3. Trimming cost V 1 base and J 7 bases, with 5 bases left between them. CDR3: CASSLEGNSPLHF. Here the CDR3 DNA reads TGTGCCAGCAGCTTAGAAGGGAATTCACCCCTCCACTTT.

With regard to this clonotype: A much larger clone sits a single nucleotide away, making a read error possible. CDR3 sequence: CASDSGRDTQYF. CDR3 DNA: TGTGCCAGCGACTCGGGACGAGACACCCAGTACTTC. The chain recombines TRBV7-9 with TRBJ2-5; D could derive from TRBD1 or TRBD2 (5 bases each). CDR1 SEHNR and CDR2 FQNEAQ come from the germline V gene (reference sequence). The CDR3 spans 12 residues. V was cut by 8 bases and J by 8 bases, with 15 bases left in between.